These 29 T cell receptor beta chains were sequenced from one sample in a study of blood T cell repertoires in COVID-19 (dated by TCRdb to 2018 to 2020). The receptor library was made with the immunoSEQ multiplex PCR assay. As stored in TCRdb, this immuneACCESS dataset retains in-frame rearrangements with V and J assigned. A fraction of the clones does not appear; measured against another copy, unresolved V genes explain less than half of the discrepancy, and the remainder lacks a known reason. This sample lists about 94,000 clones; 80% were detected once. 19% of the sample lies in the top ten. The source material was peripheral blood. These receptors were obtained from a human donor in a cohort sampled during active COVID-19.

This clone showed up just once. J is TRBJ2-7 and V is TRBV19; tentative D call: TRBD1 (5 bases). The CDR3 is made up of 12 amino acids. Germline CDR1 LNHDA, CDR2 SQIVND (reference sequence). Trimming left V 5 bases short and J 9 bases short, with 14 bases between. CDR3: CASSRPTGTQYF. CDR3 DNA sequence: TGTGCCAGTAGTCGGCCAACAGGAACGCAGTACTTC.

Only one count was recorded for this clone. The chain has TRBV28 and TRBJ1-5; TRBD1 matches at 7 bases. Germline-derived CDR1 and CDR2 are MDHEN and SYDVKM. CDR3 length: 14 amino acids. V gave up 2 bases and J gave up 9 bases; unmatched junction bases: 7. The CDR3 loop is CASSLGDSPWPQHF. In DNA form, the CDR3 reads TGTGCCAGCAGTTTAGGGGACAGCCCATGGCCCCAGCATTTT.

V usage is TRBV27 and J usage is TRBJ2-7, with 8 bases lining up with TRBD1. J gave up 4 bases and V 7 bases, and 12 bases lay outside the gene matches. Looked up from germline, CDR1 is MNHEY and CDR2 is SMNVEV (reference sequence). This CDR3 contains 15 residues. This CDR3 reads CASITNDRGEYEQYF. The DNA of the CDR3 is TGTGCCAGCATTACTAACGACAGGGGCGAGTACGAGCAGTACTTC.

The chain uses TRBV7-8 and TRBJ1-5; D perhaps matches TRBD1 (5 bases). This CDR3 region has 14 residues. With 2 bases removed from V and 7 bases from J, the gap between germline ends came to 12 bases. Germline V lookup: CDR1 SGHVS, CDR2 FQNEAQ. CDR3 sequence (DNA): TGTGCCAGCAGCTTAAATGGGGGGGGGCAGCCCCAGCATTTT. It codes for CASSLNGGGQPQHF.

This chain uses TRBV24-1 with TRBJ2-5, with 9 bases matching TRBD1. CDR3 length: 15 residues. CDR1 is KGHDR and CDR2 is SFDVKD in the germline V gene. J gave up 5 bases and V 3 bases, and 6 bases lay outside the gene matches. CDR3 DNA: TGTGCCACCAGTGATCCCACAGGGGGCAGGGAGACCCAGTACTTC. Amino acid sequence: CATSDPTGGRETQYF.

This chain uses TRBV19 with TRBJ1-4; TRBD1 is a possible D gene (6 bases). The CDR3 loop spans 13 amino acids. Germline V gene sequence: CDR1 LNHDA, CDR2 SQIVND (reference sequence). The germline V and J ends were trimmed by 6 bases and 8 bases, with 13 bases remaining between them. CDR3 in DNA: TGTGCCAGTAGAGACAGGACGTACGAAAAACTGTTTTTT. Its translation: CASRDRTYEKLFF.

For the CDR3, the DNA is TGTGCCAGCAGGGACCGGACAGGGAATGAAAAACTGTTTTTT. It is translated as CASRDRTGNEKLFF. The genes are TRBV2 and TRBJ1-4, with 8 bases matching TRBD1. The V and J ends lost 6 bases and 5 bases, in that order; junction bases with no gene match: 5. Germline V gene lookup returns CDR1 SNHLY and CDR2 FYNNEI. CDR3 length: 14 residues.

V and J are TRBV6-5 and TRBJ2-1, with 8 positions matching TRBD1. The CDR3 spans 15 residues. V lost 6 bases and J lost 10; bases outside the gene matches: 14. The germline CDR1 and CDR2 sequences are MNHEY and SVGAGI. DNA of the CDR3: TGTGCCAGCAGAGTCCAGGGGCAGGGGGCATCCGAGCAGTTCTTC. Its protein is CASRVQGQGASEQFF.

The rearrangement uses TRBV6-5 and TRBJ2-7, with a weak D call TRBD2 (5 bases). Looked up from germline, CDR1 is MNHEY and CDR2 is SVGAGI. CDR3 length: 13 residues. V dropped 6 bases and J dropped 1 base, with 10 bases sitting between them. CDR3 region: CASSRGHSYEQYF. In DNA form, the CDR3 reads TGTGCCAGCAGCCGAGGGCATTCCTACGAGCAGTACTTC.

The V call is TRBV19, the J call TRBJ2-2, with D perhaps TRBD2 (6 bases). Trimming shortened V by 8 bases and J by 2 bases, and 15 bases separated the two germline ends. The germline CDR1 and CDR2 sequences are LNHDA and SQIVND (reference sequence). The CDR3 length is 15 residues. CDR3 amino acids: CASAWRGTNTGELFF. Here the CDR3 DNA reads TGTGCCAGTGCCTGGAGAGGGACTAACACCGGGGAGCTGTTTTTT. The full variable domain, in which reference TRBV19 and TRBJ2-2 provide the parts outside the CDR3, is DGGITQSPKYLFRKEGQNVTLSCEQNLNHDAMYWYRQDPGQGLRLIYYSQIVNDFQKGDIAEGYSVSREKKESFPLTVTSAQKNPTAFYLCASAWRGTNTGELFFGEGSRLTVL.

This clone was seen just once. The J gene is TRBJ2-7, the V gene TRBV5-5; D is ambiguous. CDR1 and CDR2 from the germline V gene are SGHKS and YYEKEE (reference sequence). This CDR3 comprises 15 residues. The V and J ends lost 4 bases and 1 base respectively, with 15 bases between them. The chain's CDR3 is CASSDQNGGSYEQYF. CDR3 DNA: TGTGCCAGCAGCGACCAAAACGGCGGATCCTACGAGCAGTACTTC.

The rearrangement uses TRBV7-2 and TRBJ2-1; TRBD1 might be the D (6 bases). This CDR3 spans 14 amino acids. Germline loops: CDR1 SGHTA, CDR2 FQGNSA. V shed 1 base and J shed 3 bases, with 7 bases lying between them. CDR3 residues: CASSLVGGYNEQFF. CDR3 sequence (DNA): TGTGCCAGCAGCTTAGTAGGGGGCTACAATGAGCAGTTCTTC.

The J gene is TRBJ2-2, the V gene TRBV7-9, with unresolved D. This CDR3 is built from 12 residues. Trimming cost V 3 bases and J 7 bases, with 6 bases left between them. Per the germline V gene, CDR1 is SEHNR and CDR2 is FQNEAQ (reference sequence). The DNA for the CDR3 is TGTGCCAGCAGCTTTAGCTACGGGGAGCTGTTTTTT. Translation gives CASSFSYGELFF.

The chain joins TRBV5-1 to TRBJ1-1; D possibly corresponds to TRBD1 (5 bases). Germline-derived CDR1 and CDR2 are SGHRS and YFSETQ. Trimming pared 0 bases from V and 1 base from J, leaving 7 bases between. There are 14 residues in the CDR3. The CDR3 sequence is CASSLEGSNTEAFF. The DNA of the CDR3 is TGCGCCAGCAGCTTGGAGGGGTCGAACACTGAAGCTTTCTTT.

J is TRBJ1-1 and V is TRBV6-5; the D is unclear. The CDR3 runs to 15 residues. Trimming left V 8 bases short and J 5 bases short, with 21 bases between. CDR1 and CDR2 (germline): MNHEY, SVGAGI. The CDR3 DNA is TGTGCCAGCCGCGAGGGCAACCTACCGTGGACTGAAGCTTTCTTT. Translation: CASREGNLPWTEAFF.

CDR3 sequence: CASSVEVRVQPQHF. In DNA, the CDR3 is TGTGCCAGCAGCGTAGAGGTCAGGGTCCAGCCCCAGCATTTT. This rearrangement joins TRBV9 to TRBJ1-5, with D possibly matching TRBD1 (5 bases). The length of the CDR3 is 14 residues. The germline gives CDR1 SGDLS, CDR2 YYNGEE. V lost 0 bases, J lost 7 bases, and 11 bases lay in between.

The CDR3 region has the DNA TGTGCCAGCAGTGAAAGTCTAGGGGGCTATGGCTACACCTTC. It specifies CASSESLGGYGYTF. The rearrangement links TRBV6-1 to TRBJ1-2; D is perhaps TRBD1 (6 bases). The CDR3 is made up of 14 amino acids. In germline, CDR1 is MNHNS, CDR2 SASEGT. Trimming removed 2 bases from V and 4 bases from J, with 11 bases in between.

J is TRBJ2-7 and V is TRBV6-6; D not certain. The CDR3 totals 13 residues. The germline V gene encodes CDR1 MNHNY and CDR2 SVGAGI (reference sequence). V was trimmed by 5 bases and J by 6 bases, leaving 14 bases between them. For the CDR3, the DNA is TGTGCCAGCAGTCTTCAGGCCCTTTTCGAGCAGTACTTC. Translated: CASSLQALFEQYF.

The chain couples TRBV5-1 to TRBJ1-3, with TRBD1 identical over 7 bases. V was pared by 0 bases and J by 0 bases, with 12 bases of the junction left unmatched. The CDR3 contains 19 residues. Germline-derived CDR1 and CDR2 are SGHRS and YFSETQ. CDR3 sequence (DNA): TGCGCCAGCAGCTTGGACAACCGGGACAGTACATTCTCTGGAAACACCATATATTTT. Amino acid sequence: CASSLDNRDSTFSGNTIYF.

There are a few counts of this clone. This chain connects TRBV28 to TRBJ1-5; D is possibly TRBD1 (5 bases). From germline, CDR1 is MDHEN and CDR2 SYDVKM. Between the trimmed V and J ends, which lost 2 bases and 7 bases, there was a span of 9 bases. The CDR3 spans 13 residues. CDR3: CASSLGANQPQHF. The CDR3 DNA follows: TGTGCCAGCAGTTTAGGGGCGAACCAGCCCCAGCATTTT.

This chain joins TRBV11-2 and TRBJ2-2; 10 bases match TRBD1. Germline assignment: CDR1 SGHAT and CDR2 FQNNGV. The J segment lost 6 bases and the V segment lost 6 bases, leaving 10 bases of the junction unmatched. The CDR3 has 16 amino acids. As DNA, the CDR3 is TGTGCCAGCAGTTTTAACGACAGGGGGCGCGCCGGGGAGCTGTTTTTT. This translates into CASSFNDRGRAGELFF.

This clone has only a few counts. The chain couples TRBV5-1 to TRBJ1-1; D unresolved. Germline-derived CDR1 and CDR2 are SGHRS and YFSETQ. CDR3 length: 14 residues. Trimming removed 4 bases at V and 0 bases at J, with 10 bases between. CDR3 region: CASSTAQLNTEAFF. The CDR3 nucleotides read TGCGCCAGCAGCACGGCACAGTTGAACACTGAAGCTTTCTTT.

The gene calls are TRBV2 and TRBJ2-7, with D possibly being TRBD1 (6 bases). The germline V gene has CDR1 SNHLY and CDR2 FYNNEI. This CDR3 spans 13 amino acids. Between the trimmed V and J ends, which lost 4 bases and 5 bases, there was a span of 12 bases. CDR3 sequence reads: CASSVQGYDEQYF. For the CDR3, the DNA is TGTGCCAGCAGTGTACAGGGTTACGACGAGCAGTACTTC.

CDR3: CSASGTSGRLYEQYF. CDR3 sequence (DNA): TGCAGTGCTAGTGGGACTAGCGGGAGGTTGTACGAGCAGTACTTC. The rearrangement links TRBV20-1 to TRBJ2-7; 15 bases map to TRBD2. This CDR3 comprises 15 residues. After removal of 3 bases from V and 4 bases from J, the junction contained 4 bases not matched to a gene. CDR1 is DFQATT, CDR2 SNEGSKA, per germline (reference sequence).

The V gene is TRBV20-1, the J gene TRBJ2-5; 8 bases are shared with TRBD2. The germline CDR1 and CDR2 sequences are DFQATT and SNEGSKA (reference sequence). The CDR3 extends over 15 amino acids. V shed 3 bases and J 7 bases; nucleotides not matched to a gene: 13. CDR3 DNA sequence: TGCAGTGCTAGTTTGAGCGGGAGTGATGGGGGGACCCAGTACTTC. This encodes CSASLSGSDGGTQYF.

Written as DNA, the CDR3 is TGTGCCAGTAGTGTCACGGGAGGGACCAACGAGCAGTACTTC. Protein product: CASSVTGGTNEQYF. This chain links TRBV19 with TRBJ2-7, with 8 nucleotides matching TRBD2. CDR3 size: 14 residues. V shed 5 bases and J 5 bases; nucleotides not matched to a gene: 8. Germline V gene sequence: CDR1 LNHDA, CDR2 SQIVND (reference sequence).

This clone was counted once. The gene calls are TRBV5-5 and TRBJ1-4; D uncertain. Germline V gene sequence: CDR1 SGHKS, CDR2 YYEKEE (reference sequence). The CDR3 contains 15 residues. Trimming took 0 bases from V and 1 from J, leaving 7 bases between them. CDR3 residues: CASSLDRRTNEKLFF. Here the CDR3 DNA reads TGTGCCAGCAGCTTGGACAGAAGAACTAATGAAAAACTGTTTTTT.

This clone was seen just once. This chain links TRBV11-1 with TRBJ2-7, with 13 bases fitting TRBD2. The CDR3 consists of 15 residues. Trimming took 5 bases from V and 4 from J; bases not matched to a gene: 5. Germline V CDR1 and CDR2: SGHAT, FQDESV (reference sequence). DNA of the CDR3: TGTGCCAGCAGCCCCACTAGCGGGAGGGCGTACGAGCAGTACTTC. It yields the protein CASSPTSGRAYEQYF.

The chain recombines TRBV10-1 with TRBJ2-1; TRBD2 might be the D (5 bases). Trimming shortened V by 2 bases and J by 1 base, and 12 bases separated the two germline ends. The CDR3 covers 16 residues. CDR1 and CDR2 (germline): WNHNN, SYGVQD (reference sequence). The DNA of the CDR3 is TGCGCCAGCAGTGAGATGGCGGGTGGATCCTACAATGAGCAGTTCTTC. Its translation: CASSEMAGGSYNEQFF.